The T cell receptor (beta chain) under discussion was sequenced for a study of T-cell reconstitution after alpha-beta-depleted transplantation in children (dated by TCRdb to about 2016). Study-wide context: Using TCR repertoire profiling, the study followed T-cell immune reconstitution in a quantitative way in children after TCRalphabeta/CD19-depleted allogeneic hematopoietic cell transplantation. The study at large found these results: The frequencies of hyperexpanded clones fell over the following months, and after one year, T-cell counts and TCRbeta diversity were mostly attributed to newly produced T cells. About two months after transplant, the apparently early recovery of alphabetaT-cell counts reportedly depended on just several hundred clones that had expanded rapidly and came from non-depleted graft cells. The high TCRbeta diversity at day 60 in some patients was ascribed to recipient T cells and intrathymic progenitors that had survived conditioning.

The label giving this sample's treatment or condition can be read as: allogeneic hematopoietic cell transplantation with graft depleted of TCRalphabeta T cells and CD19 B cells. Transplant recipients were children who received TCRalphabeta/CD19-depleted allogeneic hematopoietic cell grafts. To prepare the library, PCR was applied. TCRdb records Illumina HiSeq 2500 as the sequencer. TCR libraries were prepared with molecular barcoding, using unique molecular identifiers to normalize TCRbeta repertoire quantification. Using fastp at Q25 and MiXCR, TCRdb reprocessed the public reads and kept productive beta chains. Entries that share a CDR3 protein sequence are merged under the most common genes and DNA. The sample table holds more than 90,000 distinct CDR3 sequences, of which 9% to 12% were seen once. Of the sample, under 40% is held by the ten largest clones. The V and J ends are trimmed by 5 bases and 1 base, leaving 15 bases between them. The germline V gene gives CDR1 as SGHVS and CDR2 as FQNEAQ. From its cysteine to its phenylalanine, the CDR3 spans 15 amino acids. The retained sequence is limited to the CDR3, 45 bases, with the frame set at the first base.

This clonotype occurred many times. Its cognate antigen has yet to be identified. Base qualities are missing; no much larger clone stands one base away. This clonotype was sampled from a boy younger than 10 with acute lymphoblastic leukemia, due to receive a stem cell transplant. The sample consisted of PBMCs, taken before TCRalphabeta/CD19-depleted stem cell transplant. The chain joins TRBV7-8 to TRBJ2-7, and possibly TRBD1, on 6 matching bases. Here is the DNA: TGTGCCAGCAGCCAGTTCCCGGGACAATCCTACGAGCAGTACTTC. The encoded protein is CASSQFPGQSYEQYF.